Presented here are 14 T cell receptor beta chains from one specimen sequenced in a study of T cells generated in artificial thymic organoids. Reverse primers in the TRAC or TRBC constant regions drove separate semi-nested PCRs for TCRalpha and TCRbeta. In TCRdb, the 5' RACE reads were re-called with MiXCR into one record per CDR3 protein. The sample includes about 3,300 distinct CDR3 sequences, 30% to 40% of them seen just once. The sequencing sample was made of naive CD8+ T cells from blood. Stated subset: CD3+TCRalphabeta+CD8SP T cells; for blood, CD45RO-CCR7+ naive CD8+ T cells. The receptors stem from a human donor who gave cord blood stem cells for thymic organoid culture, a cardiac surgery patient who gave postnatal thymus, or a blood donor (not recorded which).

CDR3 sequence (DNA): TGTGCCAGCAGCCAAGGGTCAGATACGCAGTATTTT. Protein product: CASSQGSDTQYF. The chain carries TRBV2 and TRBJ2-3; no clear D. Germline assignment: CDR1 SNHLY and CDR2 FYNNEI. V lost 6 bases and J 4 bases, leaving 8 bases between the germline ends. The CDR3 is 12 amino acids.

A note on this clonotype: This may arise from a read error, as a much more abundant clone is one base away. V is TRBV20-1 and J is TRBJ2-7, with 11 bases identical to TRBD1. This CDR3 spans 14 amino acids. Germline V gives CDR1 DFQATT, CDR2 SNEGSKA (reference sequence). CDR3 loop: CSAISRDRGVEQCF. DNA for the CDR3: TGCAGTGCTATTTCCCGGGACAGGGGGGTCGAGCAGTGCTTC.

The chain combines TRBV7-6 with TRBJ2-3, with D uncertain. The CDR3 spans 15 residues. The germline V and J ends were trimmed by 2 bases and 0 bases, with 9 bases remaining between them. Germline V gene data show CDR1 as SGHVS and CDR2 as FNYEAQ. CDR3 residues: CASSLRQESTDTQYF. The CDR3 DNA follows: TGTGCCAGCAGCTTACGGCAGGAAAGCACAGATACGCAGTATTTT. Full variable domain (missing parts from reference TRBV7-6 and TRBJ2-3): GAGVSQSPRYKVTKRGQDVALRCDPISGHVSLYWYRQALGQGPEFLTYFNYEAQQDKSGLPNDRFSAERPEGSISTLTIQRTEQRDSAMYRCASSLRQESTDTQYFGPGTRLTVL.

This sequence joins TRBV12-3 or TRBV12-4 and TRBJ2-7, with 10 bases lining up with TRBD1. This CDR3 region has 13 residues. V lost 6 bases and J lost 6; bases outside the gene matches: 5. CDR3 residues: CASSQDRGLEQYF. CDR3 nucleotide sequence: TGTGCCAGCAGCCAAGACAGGGGGCTCGAGCAGTACTTC.

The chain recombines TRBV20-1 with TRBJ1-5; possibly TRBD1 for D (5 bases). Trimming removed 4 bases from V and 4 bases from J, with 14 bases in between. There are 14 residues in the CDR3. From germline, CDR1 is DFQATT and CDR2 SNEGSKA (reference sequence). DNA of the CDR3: TGCAGTGCTACGCACTGGGGGGGGAATCAGCCCCAGCATTTT. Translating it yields CSATHWGGNQPQHF.

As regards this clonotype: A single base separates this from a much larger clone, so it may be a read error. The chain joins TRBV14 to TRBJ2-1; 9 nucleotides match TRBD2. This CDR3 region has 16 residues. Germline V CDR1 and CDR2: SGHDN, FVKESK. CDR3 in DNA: TGTGCCAGCAGCCAAGTCCGGGGACTAGCATTCAATAAGCAGTTCTTC. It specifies CASSQVRGLAFNKQFF.

CDR3 in amino acids: CASSLAPHQPQHF. Written as DNA, the CDR3 is TGTGCCAGCAGCTTGGCTCCGCATCAGCCCCAGCATTTT. This rearrangement joins TRBV5-6 to TRBJ1-5, with D uncertain. CDR3 length: 13 residues. V was pared by 0 bases and J by 5 bases, with 6 bases between. CDR1 SGHDT and CDR2 YYEEEE come from the germline V gene. The complete variable domain, with remaining parts taken from reference TRBV5-6 and TRBJ1-5, reads DAGVTQSPTHLIKTRGQQVTLRCSPKSGHDTVSWYQQALGQGPQFIFQYYEEEERQRGNFPDRFSGHQFPNYSSELNVNALLLGDSALYLCASSLAPHQPQHFGDGTRLSIL.

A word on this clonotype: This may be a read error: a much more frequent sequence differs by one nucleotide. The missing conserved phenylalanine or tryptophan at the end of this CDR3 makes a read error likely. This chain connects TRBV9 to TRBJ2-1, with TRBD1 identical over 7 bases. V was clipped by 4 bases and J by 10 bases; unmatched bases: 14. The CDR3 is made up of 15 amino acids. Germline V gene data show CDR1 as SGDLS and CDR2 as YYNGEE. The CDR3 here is CASSHRGEGAREQFS. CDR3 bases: TGTGCCAGCAGCCACCGAGGCGAGGGGGCAAGGGAGCAGTTCTCC.

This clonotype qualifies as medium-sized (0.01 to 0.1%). This CDR3 reads CASSSGRVYEQYF. CDR3 in DNA: TGTGCCAGCAGTTCGGGACGGGTTTACGAGCAGTACTTC. The V and J genes are TRBV7-9 and TRBJ2-7, with D perhaps being TRBD1 or TRBD2 (5 bases each). The V end lost 6 bases, the J end lost 4 bases, and 13 bases lay between the germline ends. The CDR3 totals 13 residues. Germline CDR1 and CDR2: SEHNR and FQNEAQ (reference sequence). The full variable domain, completed using reference TRBV7-9 and TRBJ2-7, is DTGVSQNPRHKITKRGQNVTFRCDPISEHNRLYWYRQTLGQGPEFLTYFQNEAQLEKSRLLSDRFSAERPKGSFSTLEIQRTEQGDSAMYLCASSSGRVYEQYFGPGTRLTVT.

CDR3 residues: CAISVQYNEQFF. In DNA form, the CDR3 reads TGTGCCATCAGTGTTCAGTACAATGAGCAGTTCTTC. The V call is TRBV10-3, the J call TRBJ2-1; the D is unclear. This CDR3 region has 12 residues. The V gene lost 4 bases and the J gene lost 4 bases, with 5 bases spanning the gap. The V gene's germline CDR1 is ENHRY and CDR2 SYGVKD.

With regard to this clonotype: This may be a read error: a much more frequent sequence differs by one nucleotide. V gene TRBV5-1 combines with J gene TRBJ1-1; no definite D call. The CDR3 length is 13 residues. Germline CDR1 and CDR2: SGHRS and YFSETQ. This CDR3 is CAGSLAGNTEAFF. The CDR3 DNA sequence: TGCGCCGGCAGCTTAGCGGGGAACACTGAAGCTTTCTTT.

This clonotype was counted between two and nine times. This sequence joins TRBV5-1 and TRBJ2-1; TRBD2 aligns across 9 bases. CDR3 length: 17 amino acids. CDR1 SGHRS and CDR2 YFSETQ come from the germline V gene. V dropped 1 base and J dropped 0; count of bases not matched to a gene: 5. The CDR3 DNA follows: TGCGCCAGCAGCTTGAGGGCGGGGGGGCCCTCCTACAATGAGCAGTTCTTC. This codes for CASSLRAGGPSYNEQFF. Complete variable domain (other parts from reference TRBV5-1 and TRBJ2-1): KAGVTQTPRYLIKTRGQQVTLSCSPISGHRSVSWYQQTPGQGLQFLFEYFSETQRNKGNFPGRFSGRQFSNSRSEMNVSTLELGDSALYLCASSLRAGGPSYNEQFFGPGTRLTVL.

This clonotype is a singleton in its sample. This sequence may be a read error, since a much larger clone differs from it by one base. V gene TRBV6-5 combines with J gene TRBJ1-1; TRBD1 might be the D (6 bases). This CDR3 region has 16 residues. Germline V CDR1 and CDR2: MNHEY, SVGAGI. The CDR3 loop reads CAISPRWRGEDTEAFF. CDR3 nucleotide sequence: TGTGCCATCAGTCCCCGATGGAGGGGGGAGGATACTGAAGCTTTCTTT.

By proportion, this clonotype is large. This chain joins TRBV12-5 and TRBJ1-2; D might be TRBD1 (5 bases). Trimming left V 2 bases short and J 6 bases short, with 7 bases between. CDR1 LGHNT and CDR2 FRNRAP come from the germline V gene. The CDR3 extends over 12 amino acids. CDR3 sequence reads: CASGLKGNGYTF. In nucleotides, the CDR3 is TGTGCTAGTGGTTTGAAGGGGAATGGCTACACCTTC.